The sequence of this TCR beta chain was determined in a study of PD-1 blockade in classical Hodgkin lymphoma. With regard to this clone: Its antigen remains unknown.

The CDR3 sequence is 14 residues long. Germline V gives CDR1 LGHNA, CDR2 YSLEER. The V end lost 4 bases, the J end lost 1 base, and 9 bases lay between the germline ends. Documented time point: newly diagnosed, previously untreated cHL patient sample. Negative selection with magnets was how CD8+ T cells were isolated from the thawed PBMCs. A comparison was provided by newly diagnosed, untreated classical Hodgkin lymphoma PBMCs. Sequencing was performed with immunoSEQ multiplex PCR; in TCRdb, only in-frame clones are kept and a portion is missing. Here the sample spans approximately 9,000 clones, 80% to 90% being singletons. Study-level points and caveats: Reported findings placed baseline TCR diversity lower in newly diagnosed patients (compared with healthy donors).

The rearrangement links TRBV4-3 to TRBJ2-3, with D unclear. This receptor was obtained from a human donor with classical Hodgkin lymphoma. Sequenced input: CD8+ T cells from blood. The CDR3 DNA follows: TGCGCCAGCAGCCCGTCCCAGGGCACAGATACGCAGTATTTT. Translated: CASSPSQGTDTQYF.